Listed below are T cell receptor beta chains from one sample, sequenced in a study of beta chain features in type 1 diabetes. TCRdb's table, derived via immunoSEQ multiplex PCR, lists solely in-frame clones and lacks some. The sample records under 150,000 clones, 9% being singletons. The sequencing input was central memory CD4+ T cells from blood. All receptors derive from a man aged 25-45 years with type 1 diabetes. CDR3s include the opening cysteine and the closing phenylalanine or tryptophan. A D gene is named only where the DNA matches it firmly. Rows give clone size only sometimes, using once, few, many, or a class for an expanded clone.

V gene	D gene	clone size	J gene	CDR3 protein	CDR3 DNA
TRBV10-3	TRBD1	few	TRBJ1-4	CATAGQGNEKLFF	TGTGCCACCGCGGGACAGGGAAATGAAAAACTGTTTTTT
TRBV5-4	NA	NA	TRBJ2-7	CASSLSPGTIYEQYF	TGTGCCAGCAGCTTGTCCCCAGGCACAATCTACGAGCAGTACTTC
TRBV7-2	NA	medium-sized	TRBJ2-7	CASSGTHQGSYEQYF	TGTGCCAGCAGCGGTACGCATCAGGGCTCCTACGAGCAGTACTTC
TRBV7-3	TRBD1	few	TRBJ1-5	CAIQGVKPQHF	TGTGCCATTCAGGGGGTAAAGCCCCAGCATTTT
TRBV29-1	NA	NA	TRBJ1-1	CSVKTDLPMNTEAFF	TGCAGCGTTAAAACTGACTTACCCATGAACACTGAAGCTTTCTTT
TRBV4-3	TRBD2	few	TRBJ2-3	CASSQDRTSGGTQYF	TGCGCCAGCAGCCAAGATCGAACTAGCGGGGGAACGCAGTATTTT
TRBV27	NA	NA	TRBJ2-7	CASSPQPGVGLNF	TGTGCCAGCAGTCCCCAGCCCGGGGTAGGGTTGAACTTC
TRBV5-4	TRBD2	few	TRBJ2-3	CASSLNSGGAADTQYF	TGTGCCAGCAGTCTGAACAGCGGGGGGGCCGCAGATACGCAGTATTTT
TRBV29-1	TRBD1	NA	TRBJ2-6	CSVGQGSSGANVLTF	TGCAGCGTGGGACAGGGATCCTCTGGGGCCAACGTCCTGACTTTC
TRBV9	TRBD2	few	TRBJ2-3	CASSTGTSIQDTQYF	TGTGCCAGCAGCACTGGGACTAGCATTCAAGATACGCAGTATTTT